The table lists the clone carrying this T cell receptor (beta chain) with many counts. The antigen remains undetermined. These data are taken from a study of T cells in Graves' hyperthyroidism and ophthalmopathy. Study-wide findings and caveats: Expanded thyroid clonotypes (above 0.001) were mostly also found in blood.

RNA transcripts provided the source from which TCR beta CDR3 regions were amplified. First-round RT-PCR targeting the TCR CDR3 was performed with the HTBI primer set. TCRdb fed the multiplex PCR reads into MiXCR, producing one record per CDR3 protein. Here the sample spans hundreds of thousands of distinct CDR3 sequences, around 13% being singletons. The CDR3 length is 17 residues. Germline lookup yields CDR1 MDHEN and CDR2 SYDVKM. V was clipped by 8 bases and J by 4 bases; unmatched bases: 15. Sequencing was done on a sample of blood. The chain joins TRBV28 to TRBJ2-1; 9 bases align to TRBD2. This receptor was obtained from a woman in her forties with Graves' hyperthyroidism. Here the CDR3 DNA reads TGTGCCAGCGGCCGGATGCGGGAGGGCAAGCAATACAATGAGCAGTTCTTC. This encodes CASGRMREGKQYNEQFF.